These 11 T cell receptor beta chains originate from one sample sequenced in a study of blood T cell repertoires in COVID-19. Data came from immunoSEQ multiplex PCR; TCRdb stores just in-frame clones and leaves some out. The table includes about 360,000 clones, about 88% detected once. Sequencing input: peripheral blood. These receptors were taken from a woman in her fifties or sixties with COVID-19, enrolled during active disease.

The chain couples TRBV6-5 to TRBJ1-2; the D is unclear. The germline CDR1 and CDR2 sequences are MNHEY and SVGAGI. This CDR3 contains 14 residues. The ends were cut back, 6 bases at V and 6 bases at J, with 17 bases in the middle. As DNA, the CDR3 is TGTGCCAGCAGCCTGGAAGGAGGGATTGATGGCTACACCTTC. Its protein product is CASSLEGGIDGYTF.

The CDR3 DNA reads TGTGCCAGCAGCCAGCGGACAGGGAACTATGGCTACACCTTC. This sequence encodes CASSQRTGNYGYTF. The chain links TRBV3-1 (or the pseudogene TRBV3-2) to TRBJ1-2; 8 bases agree with TRBD1. The CDR3 runs 14 residues. Germline V gene lookup returns CDR1 LGHDT and CDR2 YNNKEL (reference sequence). Unmatched junction bases numbered 2, after V lost 3 bases and J lost 2 bases.

This clone was observed once. The chain combines TRBV18 with TRBJ1-2, with D possibly matching TRBD1 (6 bases). The CDR3 contains 13 residues. Germline CDR1 reads KGHSH; CDR2 reads LQKENI. Deletions cut 3 bases from V and 6 bases from J, with 11 bases between. CDR3 amino acids: CASSPADSDGYTF. Here the CDR3 DNA reads TGTGCCAGCTCACCTGCGGACAGCGATGGCTACACCTTC.

The CDR3 nucleotides are TGCGCCAGCAGCCTGGTTGGGACAGGGTCTAATTCACCCCTCCACTTT. Amino acid sequence: CASSLVGTGSNSPLHF. The chain joins TRBV5-1 to TRBJ1-6, with 9 bases matching TRBD1. The CDR3 has 16 amino acids. V lost 4 bases and J lost 6; bases outside the gene matches: 8. Germline CDR1 is SGHRS and CDR2 is YFSETQ.

The chain uses TRBV5-1 and TRBJ1-5; 7 bases are a match to TRBD1. This CDR3 contains 15 residues. CDR1 and CDR2 (germline): SGHRS, YFSETQ. After removal of 4 bases from V and 3 bases from J, the junction contained 7 bases not matched to a gene. As DNA, the CDR3 is TGCGCCAGCAGCCCTGAAACAGGGGTCAATCAGCCCCAGCATTTT. Translating it yields CASSPETGVNQPQHF.

This chain links TRBV5-4 with TRBJ2-7; TRBD1 aligns across 7 bases. Germline CDR1 is SGHNT and CDR2 is YYREEE (reference sequence). There are 14 residues in the CDR3. V lost 3 bases and J lost 2; bases outside the gene matches: 5. The CDR3 DNA sequence: TGTGCCAGCAGCTCGGACAGGTCCACCTACGAGCAGTACTTC. It translates to CASSSDRSTYEQYF.

This clone was seen more than once but under ten times. In nucleotides, the CDR3 is TGCGCCAGCAGCCAAGAGAAAGGGGACACCGGGGAGCTGTTTTTT. Its translation is CASSQEKGDTGELFF. V gene TRBV4-1 combines with J gene TRBJ2-2, with a weak D call TRBD1 (5 bases). The germline V and J ends were trimmed by 0 bases and 3 bases, with 8 bases remaining between them. This CDR3 spans 15 amino acids. The germline gives CDR1 MGHRA, CDR2 YSYEKL.

Many counts were recorded for this clone. The DNA of the CDR3 is TGCAGTGCTAGTATGGGCGGGGGGCGATATGAGCAGTTCTTC. Amino acids: CSASMGGGRYEQFF. This chain links TRBV20-1 with TRBJ2-1, with TRBD2 matching 8 bases. Germline CDR1 and CDR2: DFQATT and SNEGSKA (reference sequence). J lost 8 bases, V lost 3 bases, and 9 bases had no gene match. The CDR3 length is 14 residues.

The genes are TRBV29-1 and TRBJ2-5; 12 nucleotides agree with TRBD1. Trimming removed 6 bases from V and 5 bases from J; junction bases left unmatched: 4. The germline V gene encodes CDR1 SQVTM and CDR2 ANQGSEA. The CDR3 is made up of 13 amino acids. CDR3 sequence: CSVTGTGGETQYF. The DNA for the CDR3 is TGCAGCGTCACCGGGACAGGGGGCGAGACCCAGTACTTC.

The rearrangement uses TRBV13 and TRBJ2-3, with 10 bases aligning to TRBD1. The J segment lost 4 bases and the V segment lost 5 bases, leaving 6 bases of the junction unmatched. Germline values: CDR1 PRHDT, CDR2 FYEKMQ (reference sequence). The CDR3 runs to 15 residues. CDR3: CASSPGTGVADTQYF. CDR3 coding DNA: TGTGCCAGCAGCCCCGGGACAGGGGTCGCAGATACGCAGTATTTT.

The chain links TRBV19 to TRBJ2-5; 8 bases fit TRBD1. This CDR3 is built from 16 residues. V gave up 1 base and J gave up 4 bases; unmatched junction bases: 8. Germline CDR1 is LNHDA and CDR2 is SQIVND (reference sequence). The CDR3 sequence: CASSIAPRGLGETQYF. The CDR3 DNA follows: TGTGCCAGTAGTATAGCACCCAGGGGGCTCGGAGAGACCCAGTACTTC.